This record covers a single TCR beta chain. Method: immunoSEQ multiplex PCR; TCRdb's copy keeps in-frame clones and lacks some. This sample has about 180,000 clones, with 85% found just once. This entry belongs to a study of cytomegalovirus exposure and HLA in healthy donors. The length of the CDR3 is 14 residues. The ends lost 4 bases at V and 5 bases at J; junction bases unmatched: 3. Germline CDR1 MNHEY, CDR2 SVGAGI. This chain joins TRBV6-5 and TRBJ1-1, with 11 bases that match TRBD1. Sequencing input: PBMCs. This receptor was taken from a man younger than 30 in good health and CMV-seropositive. The CDR3 sequence is CASSSGQGATEAFF. CDR3 coding DNA: TGTGCCAGCAGTTCAGGACAGGGGGCGACTGAAGCTTTCTTT.